Below are 4 T cell receptor beta chains sequenced from a single sample in a study of neurological immune-mediated disorders. TCRdb reprocessed the 5' RACE reads with MiXCR, giving one entry per CDR3 protein. Among tens of thousands of distinct CDR3 sequences listed, 4.5% to 5.5% were seen once. Sequenced input: PBMCs. These receptors originate from a man aged 30-40 years with multiple sclerosis.

This clonotype was seen many times. The chain uses TRBV24-1 and TRBJ2-5; D remains unclear. In germline, CDR1 is KGHDR, CDR2 SFDVKD. Trimming left V 3 bases short and J 0 bases short, with 4 bases between. CDR3 length: 13 amino acids. CDR3 loop: CATSDIHQETQYF. CDR3 bases: TGTGCCACCAGTGATATACACCAAGAGACCCAGTACTTC.

This clonotype was counted a few times. Sequence at one end of the junction differs from germline and may be a read error. The CDR3 sequence is CSASGQGVEQPQNF. The CDR3 bases are TGCAGTGCTTCGGGACAGGGGGTTGAACAGCCCCAGAATTTT. The J gene is TRBJ1-5, the V gene TRBV20-1, with 11 bases identical to TRBD1. CDR1 DFQATT and CDR2 SNEGSKA come from the germline V gene (reference sequence). The CDR3 totals 14 residues.

At least ten counts were recorded for this clonotype. The chain combines TRBV5-5 with TRBJ2-2; D gene uncertain. This CDR3 is 14 amino acids long. From germline, CDR1 is SGHKS and CDR2 YYEKEE (reference sequence). V lost 2 bases and J 0 bases, leaving 5 bases between the germline ends. The CDR3 protein is CASSFWSNTGELFF. For the CDR3, the DNA is TGTGCCAGCAGCTTTTGGTCGAACACCGGGGAGCTGTTTTTT.

In this sample, this clonotype turned up many times. V is TRBV30 and J is TRBJ2-7; tentatively, D is TRBD2 (6 bases). Germline CDR1 is GTSNPN and CDR2 is SVGIG (reference sequence). V dropped 0 bases and J dropped 2 bases, with 14 bases sitting between them. This CDR3 comprises 15 residues. The CDR3 region is CAWSVGSGPAYEQYV. CDR3 bases: TGTGCCTGGAGTGTCGGTAGCGGACCAGCCTACGAGCAGTACGTC.